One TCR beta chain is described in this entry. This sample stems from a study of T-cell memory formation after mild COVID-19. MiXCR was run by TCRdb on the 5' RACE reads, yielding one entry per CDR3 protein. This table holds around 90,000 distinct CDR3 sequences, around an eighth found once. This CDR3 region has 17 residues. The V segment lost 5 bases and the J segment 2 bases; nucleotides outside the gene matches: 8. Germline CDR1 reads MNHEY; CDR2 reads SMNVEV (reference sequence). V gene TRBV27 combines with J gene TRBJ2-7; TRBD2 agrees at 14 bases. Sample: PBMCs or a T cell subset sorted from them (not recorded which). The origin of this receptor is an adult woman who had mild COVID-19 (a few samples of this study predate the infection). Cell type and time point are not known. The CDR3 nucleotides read TGTGCCAGCAGTCCGGGGACTAGCGGGAGATGGGCCTACGAGCAGTACTTC. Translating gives CASSPGTSGRWAYEQYF.